Described below is a single T cell receptor beta chain sequence and its context. What it binds is not known. With 7 bases removed from V and 7 bases from J, the gap between germline ends came to 11 bases. This CDR3 comprises 11 residues. Per germline, CDR1 SQVTM and CDR2 ANQGSEA. This sample was taken from a study of immune evolution from preneoplasia to lung adenocarcinoma. About the research overall: HLA loss of heterozygosity: under 7.5% AIS, around 16% MIA, roughly 35% ADC, none AAH.

Method: immunoSEQ multiplex PCR; TCRdb's copy keeps in-frame clones and lacks some. The sample holds about 6,300 clones; around three quarters are singletons and the top ten take about 7.9%. Study-level findings and limits: Top clone share appeared to fall from AAH through AIS, MIA, adenocarcinoma.

The chain links TRBV29-1 to TRBJ1-3, with D maybe TRBD1 (6 bases). The sample taken for sequencing was FFPE lung adenocarcinoma in situ tissue. This clonotype was obtained from a donor older than 65 with lung adenocarcinoma. CDR3 amino acids: CSGRGSNTIYF. CDR3 bases: TGCAGCGGCAGGGGTAGCAACACCATATATTTT.